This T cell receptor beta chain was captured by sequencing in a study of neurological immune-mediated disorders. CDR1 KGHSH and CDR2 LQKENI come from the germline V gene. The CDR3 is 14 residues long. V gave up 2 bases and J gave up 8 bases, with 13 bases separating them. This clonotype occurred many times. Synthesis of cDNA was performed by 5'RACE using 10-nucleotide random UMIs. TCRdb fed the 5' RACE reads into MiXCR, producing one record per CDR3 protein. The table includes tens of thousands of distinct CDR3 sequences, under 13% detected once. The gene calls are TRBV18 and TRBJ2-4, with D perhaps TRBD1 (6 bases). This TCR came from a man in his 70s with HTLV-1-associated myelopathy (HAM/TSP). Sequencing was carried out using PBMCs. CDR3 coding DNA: TGTGCCAGCTCACCATCGCAGGGGATTGACATTCAGTACTTC. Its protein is CASSPSQGIDIQYF.